This T cell receptor (beta chain) was profiled in a study of blood T cell repertoires in COVID-19. Study background: Acute and convalescent COVID-19 samples came from the United States, Italy and Spain.

Germline V gives CDR1 SGHVS, CDR2 FQNEAQ. V was pared by 5 bases and J by 6 bases, with 9 bases of the junction left unmatched. This CDR3 contains 15 residues. Using immunoSEQ multiplex PCR, the repertoire was profiled, and TCRdb retains in-frame clones only, with some absent. The data contain around 200,000 clones, almost 90% of them singletons. The sample comprised peripheral blood. The clonotype was recovered from a man aged 18 to 30 with active or convalescent COVID-19. This rearrangement joins TRBV7-8 to TRBJ2-3; the match to TRBD2 covers 9 bases. The CDR3 DNA follows: TGTGCCAGCAGCCCCACGACTAGCGGTACCGATACGCAGTATTTT. It translates to CASSPTTSGTDTQYF.